Sequencing of this T cell receptor beta chain was carried out in a study of shared clonotypes between healthy human individuals. Generated by immunoSEQ multiplex PCR, the TCRdb table keeps only in-frame clones and is missing some. The sample lists some 2.1 million clones, around 96% occurring once. CD8 cells classed as naive were CD45RO-negative and positively selected for CCR7, excluding terminally differentiated effector memory CD45RA+ cells. Germline CDR1 SEHNR, CDR2 FQNEAQ (reference sequence). The CDR3 has 15 amino acids. The J segment lost 7 bases and the V segment lost 1 base, leaving 7 bases of the junction unmatched.

V gene TRBV7-9 combines with J gene TRBJ2-5; 9 bases agree with TRBD2. Sequenced material: naive CD8+ T cells sorted from blood. This clonotype originated in a man aged 18 to 35 in good health. Written as DNA, the CDR3 is TGTGCCAGCAGCTTAGTGGGGACTAGCAGCGGGACCCAGTACTTC. It specifies CASSLVGTSSGTQYF.